A selection of T cell receptor beta chains follows, all from one sample in a study of beta chain features in type 1 diabetes. TCRdb's copy holds only in-frame clones and misses some; the assay was immunoSEQ multiplex PCR. The table shows hundreds of thousands of clones, with less than 20% occurring only once. Sequenced: naive CD4+ T cells from blood. The receptor source for this set is a man aged 18 to 30 in good health. Both conserved end residues are part of each CDR3. The D gene is left open where the match is weak. The size of a clone is reported for some rows only, either as once, few or many, or as a class for expanded clones.

D gene	clone size	V gene	J gene	CDR3 DNA	CDR3 protein
NA	NA	TRBV5-1	TRBJ1-1	TGCGCCAGCAGACGGGACGGGCAGAACACTGAAGCTTTCTTT	CASRRDGQNTEAFF
NA	few	TRBV29-1	TRBJ2-3	TGCAGCGTTGCCCGAGGGGGAAGCACAGATACGCAGTATTTT	CSVARGGSTDTQYF
TRBD2	NA	TRBV30	TRBJ2-3	TGTGCCTCCCGACTAGCGGGGGGGCTTGGGACGCAGTATTTT	CASRLAGGLGTQYF
TRBD1	NA	TRBV7-6	TRBJ1-1	TGTGCCAGCAGCTTGCAGGGGGCGCGGGGAAACACTGAAGCTTTCTTT	CASSLQGARGNTEAFF
NA	NA	TRBV21-1	TRBJ1-2	TGTGCCAGCAGCAAATGTAGGGGACAGGGAAATGGCTACACCTTC	CASSKCRGQGNGYTF
TRBD1	NA	TRBV10-3	TRBJ1-4	TGTGCCATCAGTTCACTCGGGACAGGGGCTGAAAAACTGTTTTTT	CAISSLGTGAEKLFF
NA	NA	TRBV27	TRBJ2-2	TGTGCCAGCAGTTCTCTAGCCGGGGAGCTGTTTTTT	CASSSLAGELFF
NA	NA	TRBV19	TRBJ1-1	TGTGCCAGTAAAAGAACAGGGAACACTGAAGCTTTCTTT	CASKRTGNTEAFF
NA	few	TRBV2	TRBJ2-2	TGTGCCAGCAGTGTGCGGAGGGCGTCCACCGGGGAGCTGTTTTTT	CASSVRRASTGELFF
NA	few	TRBV11-2	TRBJ1-5	TGTGCCAGCAGCTTAGGATATAGCAATCAGCCCCAGCATTTT	CASSLGYSNQPQHF
NA	few	TRBV9	TRBJ1-3	TGTGCCAGCAGCTCAATGGACAGATCAGGAAACACCATATATTTT	CASSSMDRSGNTIYF
TRBD2	NA	TRBV4-3	TRBJ2-5	TGCGCCAGCAGCCAAGCGCGGGGGATGTCGGAGACCCAGTACTTC	CASSQARGMSETQYF
NA	few	TRBV15	TRBJ2-7	TGTGCCACCAGCAGGAAGGGCCCCTACGAGCAGTACTTC	CATSRKGPYEQYF
NA	NA	TRBV20-1	TRBJ2-7	TGCAGTGCTCGACGGGAATACGAGCAGTACTTC	CSARREYEQYF
NA	NA	TRBV15	TRBJ1-1	TGTGCCACCAGCAGAGATTTCAGGACAGCCTTT	CATSRDFRTAF
NA	few	TRBV9	TRBJ2-7	TGTGCCAGCAGCCCGGACGGTCACGAGCAGTACTTC	CASSPDGHEQYF
NA	NA	TRBV29-1	TRBJ1-4	TGCAGCGGCACAGGGAGGGGTAATGAAAAACTGTTTTTT	CSGTGRGNEKLFF
NA	few	TRBV14	TRBJ1-6	TGTGCCAGCAGCCAAGTTTATACAGGACGGAGGAATTCACCCCTCCACTTT	CASSQVYTGRRNSPLHF
NA	NA	TRBV7-3	TRBJ2-3	TGTGCCAGCAGCTTAAGCGGGGCGCTTGGCACAGATACGCAGTATTTT	CASSLSGALGTDTQYF
NA	NA	TRBV2	TRBJ1-1	TGTGCCAGCAGGGCCGGGGGCACTGAAGCTTTCTTT	CASRAGGTEAFF
TRBD2	NA	TRBV10-3	TRBJ2-1	TGTGCCATCAGTGAGTCAGGGACTAGGGACAATGAGCAGTTCTTC	CAISESGTRDNEQFF
NA	NA	TRBV11-2	TRBJ1-4	TGTGCCAGCAGCTCTCGACTTCGGTTTCTGAGGGGTAATGAAAAACTGTTTTTT	CASSSRLRFLRGNEKLFF
NA	NA	TRBV5-1	TRBJ2-1	TGCGCCAGCTCCCCCGGAGGGAGGTACAATGAGCAGTTCTTC	CASSPGGRYNEQFF
NA	few	TRBV15	TRBJ2-2	TGTGCCACCAGCAGAGAGCCCCTCCGGGCTAACTTATACCCGAACACCGGGGAGCTGTTTTTT	CATSREPLRANLYPNTGELFF
NA	few	TRBV11-1	TRBJ2-7	TGTGCCAGCAGCTTAACGGGGAGGCGCGAGCAGTACTTC	CASSLTGRREQYF
NA	NA	TRBV6-1	TRBJ1-1	TGTGCCAGCAGTAACAGGGTTCCGAACACTGAAGCTTTCTTT	CASSNRVPNTEAFF
TRBD1	NA	TRBV7-7	TRBJ2-7	TGTGCCAGCAGCCCTTCGCCCGACAGGGGGCGCGAGCAGTACTTC	CASSPSPDRGREQYF
NA	NA	TRBV5-6	TRBJ1-2	TGTGCCAGCAGCGTCGGACACATCGGCTACACCTTC	CASSVGHIGYTF
NA	NA	TRBV28	TRBJ2-7	TGTGCCAGCAGTTTCCTCCAGAGTCACCCCTCCTACGAGCAGTACTTC	CASSFLQSHPSYEQYF
TRBD1	NA	TRBV5-1	TRBJ2-5	TGCGCCAGCAGCTATCAGGGGGCTGAGACCCAGTACTTC	CASSYQGAETQYF
TRBD1	few	TRBV5-1	TRBJ1-1	TGCGCCAGCAGCTTCCCGGGACAGGGGGCTGAAGCTTTCTTT	CASSFPGQGAEAFF
NA	few	TRBV7-9	TRBJ1-4	TGTGCCAGCAGCTACCGGACGCTCACTAATGAAAAACTGTTTTTT	CASSYRTLTNEKLFF
NA	few	TRBV18	TRBJ2-6	TGTGCCAGCTCCCTCAAAGTTGCTGGGGCCAACGTCCTGACTTTC	CASSLKVAGANVLTF
NA	NA	TRBV19	TRBJ1-2	TGTGCCAGTAGTACTCACAGGGCGGATGGCTACACCTTC	CASSTHRADGYTF
TRBD1	NA	TRBV6-4	TRBJ2-3	TGTGCCAGCAGTGAAGGGGACAGGCCCACGAATACGCAGTATTTT	CASSEGDRPTNTQYF
NA	NA	TRBV5-1	TRBJ2-1	TGCGCCAGCAGCATACGGGGGAGCTCCTACAATGAGCAGTTCTTC	CASSIRGSSYNEQFF
NA	few	TRBV27	TRBJ1-5	TGTGCCAGCAGCCCGCGCTTGTTTCTCCAGCCCCAGCATTTT	CASSPRLFLQPQHF
NA	few	TRBV25-1	TRBJ1-1	TGTGCCAGCAGTGACGACGGTCGGACACCGAACACTGAAGCTTTCTTT	CASSDDGRTPNTEAFF
NA	NA	TRBV19	TRBJ2-3	TGTGCCAGTAGTACCCGGGGCAAAGGTACGCAGTATTTT	CASSTRGKGTQYF
NA	few	TRBV2	TRBJ2-7	TGTGCCAGCAAAGGCAGGCGAGAACCCTACGAGCAGTACTTC	CASKGRREPYEQYF
NA	NA	TRBV25-1	TRBJ2-7	TGTGCCAGCAGTGGAGGTAGCTTCTACGAGCAGTACTTC	CASSGGSFYEQYF
NA	NA	TRBV28	TRBJ2-4	TGTGCCAGCATTACCCTGGGGGCAGGGGAAGCCAAAAACATTCAGTACTTC	CASITLGAGEAKNIQYF
TRBD1	NA	TRBV9	TRBJ2-1	TGTGCCAGCGGGACAGGGGGAATGAATGAGCAGTTCTTC	CASGTGGMNEQFF
NA	few	TRBV28	TRBJ2-5	TGTGCCAGCAGTGGGTTCGGAATAGGGGATGGAGAGACCCAGTACTTC	CASSGFGIGDGETQYF
NA	NA	TRBV28	TRBJ2-6	TGTGCCAGCAGTTTACTTGTTACAGGGCCCGGGGCCAACGTCCTGACTTTC	CASSLLVTGPGANVLTF
TRBD2	NA	TRBV7-2	TRBJ2-5	TGTGCCAGCAGCCCGGGGGGACTAGGGGAGACCCAGTACTTC	CASSPGGLGETQYF
NA	NA	TRBV5-1	TRBJ2-7	TGCGCCAGCAGCTTGGGGTTACAGGACATCGACTACGAGCAGTACTTC	CASSLGLQDIDYEQYF
NA	NA	TRBV5-1	TRBJ2-3	TGCGCCAGCAGCACGTACGACTGGAAAAGCACAGATACGCAGTATTTT	CASSTYDWKSTDTQYF
TRBD2	NA	TRBV27	TRBJ2-1	TGTGCCAGCAGTCGATTCCCTAGCGGAATAAACTACAATGAGCAGTTCTTC	CASSRFPSGINYNEQFF
NA	NA	TRBV19	TRBJ2-3	TGTGCCAGTAGTGAGCAGGGAGCTAGTACAGATACGCAGTATTTT	CASSEQGASTDTQYF
NA	NA	TRBV7-9	TRBJ2-1	TGTGCCAGCAGCCCCATCCCCACAGGTTACAATGAGCAGTTCTTC	CASSPIPTGYNEQFF
NA	NA	TRBV6-5	TRBJ1-4	TGTGCCAGCAGCTCTCGGCGCGGGGAAAAACTGTTTTTT	CASSSRRGEKLFF
TRBD1	few	TRBV4-3	TRBJ1-4	TGCGCCAGCAGCGAGGGACAGGGAAATGAAAAACTGTTTTTT	CASSEGQGNEKLFF
TRBD2	NA	TRBV5-6	TRBJ2-3	TGTGCCAGCAATGGACTAGACCCAGATACGCAGTATTTT	CASNGLDPDTQYF
TRBD1	few	TRBV4-2	TRBJ2-3	TGTGCCAGCAGCCCCCGGGACAGGGGTGCCACAGATACGCAGTATTTT	CASSPRDRGATDTQYF
TRBD1	NA	TRBV5-1	TRBJ1-2	TGCGCCAGCAGCAAGGACAGGGGGACCGGCTACACCTTC	CASSKDRGTGYTF